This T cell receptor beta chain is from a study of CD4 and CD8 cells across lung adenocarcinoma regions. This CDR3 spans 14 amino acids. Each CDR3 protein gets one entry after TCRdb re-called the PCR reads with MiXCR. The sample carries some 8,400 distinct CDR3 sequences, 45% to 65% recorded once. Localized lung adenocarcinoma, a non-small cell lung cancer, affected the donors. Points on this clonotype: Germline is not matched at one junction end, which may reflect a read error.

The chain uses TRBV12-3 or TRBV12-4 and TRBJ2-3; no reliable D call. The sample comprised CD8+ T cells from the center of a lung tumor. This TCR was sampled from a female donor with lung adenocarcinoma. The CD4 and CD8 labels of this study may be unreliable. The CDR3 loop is CAGSLGPHPETQYF. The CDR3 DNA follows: TGTGCGGGCAGCTTGGGCCCCCACCCAGAGACCCAGTACTTT.